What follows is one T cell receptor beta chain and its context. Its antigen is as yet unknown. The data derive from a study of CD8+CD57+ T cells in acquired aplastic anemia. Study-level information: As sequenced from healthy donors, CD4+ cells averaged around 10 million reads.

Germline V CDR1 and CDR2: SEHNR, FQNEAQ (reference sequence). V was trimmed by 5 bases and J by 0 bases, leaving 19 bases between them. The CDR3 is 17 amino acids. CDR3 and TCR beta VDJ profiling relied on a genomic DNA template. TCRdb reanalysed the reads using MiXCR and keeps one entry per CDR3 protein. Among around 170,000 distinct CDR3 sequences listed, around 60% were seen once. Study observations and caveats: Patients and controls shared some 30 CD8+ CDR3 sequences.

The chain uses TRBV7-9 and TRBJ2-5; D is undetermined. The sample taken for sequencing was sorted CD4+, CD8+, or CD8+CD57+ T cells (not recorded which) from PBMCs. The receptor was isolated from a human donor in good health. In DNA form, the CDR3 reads TGTGCCAGCAGCAACCCCCTACGTACGGCGTACCAAGAGACCCAGTACTTC. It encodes CASSNPLRTAYQETQYF.